This T cell receptor beta chain was captured by sequencing in a study of Ad26.COV2.S vaccination and SARS-CoV-2 variants. At the level of the study: Donor got 5x10^10 or 1x10^11 viral particles of Ad26.COV2.S. Findings and limits, study-wide: Placebo and vaccine recipients had non-spike TCR breadth that was similar.

Libraries were prepared by immunoSEQ multiplex PCR; TCRdb keeps only in-frame clonotypes and omits some of them. The table includes roughly 240,000 clones, approximately 88% detected once. A note on this clone: Its antigen is still unknown.

Treatment described: over 15 received Ad26.COV2.S at low or high dose, single or two shots; about 5 received placebo; per-sample allocation not given. Following the first vaccine or placebo injection, samples were taken on day 63. The shot given was an Ad26 vector that makes Wuhan-strain SARS-CoV-2 spike. The CDR3 extends over 12 amino acids. CDR1 and CDR2 from the germline V gene are SGHAT and FQNNGV. Trimming stripped 2 bases from V and 4 bases from J, with 4 bases between. This chain joins TRBV11-2 and TRBJ2-3; no firm D call. The source was peripheral blood, collected in a trial of Ad26.COV2.S vaccine versus placebo. The receptor was derived from a person between 18 and 60 years old who received the Ad26.COV2.S COVID-19 vaccine or a placebo. CDR3 bases: TGTGCCAGCAGCTTATGGGCAGATACGCAGTATTTT. It codes for CASSLWADTQYF.